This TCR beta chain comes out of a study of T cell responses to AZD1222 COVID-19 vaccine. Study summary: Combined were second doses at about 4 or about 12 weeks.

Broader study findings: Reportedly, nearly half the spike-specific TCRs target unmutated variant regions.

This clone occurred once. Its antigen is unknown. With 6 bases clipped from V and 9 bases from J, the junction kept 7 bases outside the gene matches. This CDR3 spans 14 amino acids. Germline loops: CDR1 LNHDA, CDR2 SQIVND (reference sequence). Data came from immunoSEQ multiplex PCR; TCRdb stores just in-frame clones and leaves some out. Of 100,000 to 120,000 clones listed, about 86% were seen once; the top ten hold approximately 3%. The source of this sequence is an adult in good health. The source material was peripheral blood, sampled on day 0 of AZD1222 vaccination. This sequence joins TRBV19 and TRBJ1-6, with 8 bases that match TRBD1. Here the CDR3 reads CASSQTGDGSPLHF. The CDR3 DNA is TGTGCCAGTAGCCAGACAGGGGATGGTTCACCCCTCCACTTT.